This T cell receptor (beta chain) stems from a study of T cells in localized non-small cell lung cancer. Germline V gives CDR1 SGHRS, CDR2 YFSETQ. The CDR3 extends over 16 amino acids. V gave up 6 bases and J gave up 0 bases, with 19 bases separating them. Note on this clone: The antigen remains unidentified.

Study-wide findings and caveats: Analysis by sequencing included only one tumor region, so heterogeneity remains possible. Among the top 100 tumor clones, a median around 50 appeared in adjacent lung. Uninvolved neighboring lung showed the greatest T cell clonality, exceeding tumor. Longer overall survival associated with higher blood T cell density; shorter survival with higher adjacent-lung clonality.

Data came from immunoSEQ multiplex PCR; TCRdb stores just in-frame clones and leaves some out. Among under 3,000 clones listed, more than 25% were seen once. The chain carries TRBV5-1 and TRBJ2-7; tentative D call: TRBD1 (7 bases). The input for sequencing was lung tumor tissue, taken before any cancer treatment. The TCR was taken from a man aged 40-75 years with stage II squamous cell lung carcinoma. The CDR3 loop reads CASTRGDSQSSYEQYF. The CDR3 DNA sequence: TGCGCCAGCACCAGGGGGGACTCCCAGAGCTCCTACGAGCAGTACTTC. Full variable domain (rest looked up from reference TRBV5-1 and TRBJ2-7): KAGVTQTPRYLIKTRGQQVTLSCSPISGHRSVSWYQQTPGQGLQFLFEYFSETQRNKGNFPGRFSGRQFSNSRSEMNVSTLELGDSALYLCASTRGDSQSSYEQYFGPGTRLTVT.